This is a list of T cell receptor beta chains from one sample in a study of blood T cell repertoires in COVID-19. Sequencing used immunoSEQ multiplex PCR; TCRdb keeps in-frame clones, though not all of them. The repertoire includes 55,000 to 80,000 clones, 65% to 80% of them detected once, and roughly 5% sits in the top ten. Sequences were obtained from peripheral blood. The receptors originated from a human donor in a cohort sampled during active COVID-19. Each CDR3 is given with its conserved first and last residue.

V	J	CDR3
TRBV2	TRBJ1-5	CASSDWGDQPQHF
TRBV30	TRBJ2-7	CAWKGRVGEQYF
TRBV2	TRBJ1-4	CASRTGDNQYEKLFF
TRBV4-1	TRBJ2-2	CASSQVARGRGTGELFF
TRBV12-3/TRBV12-4	TRBJ1-1	CASSFGRNTEAFF
TRBV5-1	TRBJ2-1	CASSLVTSGGVNEQFF
TRBV10-3	TRBJ2-2	CAISVAGADTGELFF
TRBV30	TRBJ1-4	CAWSVQGSQGLFF
TRBV3-1/TRBV3-2	TRBJ1-2	CASSQGQGLYGYTF
TRBV28	TRBJ2-2	CASRSAGVDSGELFF
TRBV11-2	TRBJ2-7	CASSPSGRYYEQYF
TRBV19	TRBJ2-3	CASSGTSGGPYTDTQYF
TRBV7-3	TRBJ2-3	CASRLVAEWREDTQYF
TRBV3-1/TRBV3-2	TRBJ2-7	CASSQGGGAPYEQYF
TRBV4-2	TRBJ2-7	CASSQESSGGFSYEQYF
TRBV5-5	TRBJ1-1	CASSTYRANTEAFF
TRBV5-1	TRBJ2-2	CASSPGQGYTGELFF
TRBV11-1	TRBJ2-5	CASSLAMTGTVQETQYF
TRBV5-1	TRBJ1-5	CASSPFPGEGQPQHF
TRBV6-5	TRBJ1-4	CASTPRGQINEKLFF
TRBV4-2	TRBJ2-5	CASSQGGRAQYF
TRBV9	TRBJ1-4	CASSPYSTNEKLFF
TRBV7-2	TRBJ2-7	CASSLSGQAYEQYF
TRBV30	TRBJ2-1	CAWSGKGLAAPGNEQFF
TRBV7-2	TRBJ2-5	CASGRYGSQETQYF
TRBV7-3	TRBJ2-2	CASRRDSNTGELFF
TRBV6-2/TRBV6-3	TRBJ2-2	CASSRTGELFF
TRBV7-2	TRBJ1-2	CASSLSATGVGYTF
TRBV6-5	TRBJ1-4	CASSYAGTYEKLFF
TRBV6-2/TRBV6-3	TRBJ2-1	CASSDPSGGRYNEQFF
TRBV5-4	TRBJ1-4	CASSFRKGPGGGEKLFF
TRBV7-2	TRBJ2-3	CASRWGPGGTDTQYF
TRBV5-6	TRBJ1-2	CASSRQAGINYGYTF
TRBV6-5	TRBJ1-3	CASSYFAGGPGNTIYF